This T cell receptor (beta chain) was documented in a study of identical twins. Whole-study results and caveats: In zero-insertion analyses, partial confounding could arise from invariant MAIT and iNKT cells. The study found excess low generation probability among twin-shared out-of-frame alpha sequences.

Germline CDR1 is KGHSH and CDR2 is LQKENI. V was trimmed by 5 bases and J by 3 bases, leaving 8 bases between them. The CDR3 consists of 12 residues. TCRdb called the 5' RACE reads again in MiXCR, with one record for every CDR3 protein. The sample yields about 200,000 distinct CDR3 sequences, about 16% seen once. On this clonotype itself: Its specificity is unknown.

The sample was also linked to a second study, of T cells expressing NK-cell markers.

The V and J genes are TRBV18 and TRBJ2-7; D remains ambiguous. The TCR sequence derives from a woman aged 18-35 years in good health. The sample comprised CD8+ T cells sorted from blood. CDR3 loop: CASSAEFYEQYF. CDR3 nucleotide sequence: TGTGCCAGCTCAGCCGAATTCTACGAGCAGTACTTC.